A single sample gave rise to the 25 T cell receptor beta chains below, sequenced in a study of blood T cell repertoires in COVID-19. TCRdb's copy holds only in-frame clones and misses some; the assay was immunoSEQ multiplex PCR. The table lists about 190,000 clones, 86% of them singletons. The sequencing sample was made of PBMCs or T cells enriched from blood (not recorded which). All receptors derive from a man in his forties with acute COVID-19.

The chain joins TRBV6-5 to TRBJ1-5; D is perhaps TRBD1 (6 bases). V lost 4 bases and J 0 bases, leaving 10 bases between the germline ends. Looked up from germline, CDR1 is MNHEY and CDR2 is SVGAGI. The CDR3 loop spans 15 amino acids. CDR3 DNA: TGTGCCAGCAGTTTCTCCAGGGGTAGCAATCAGCCCCAGCATTTT. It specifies CASSFSRGSNQPQHF.

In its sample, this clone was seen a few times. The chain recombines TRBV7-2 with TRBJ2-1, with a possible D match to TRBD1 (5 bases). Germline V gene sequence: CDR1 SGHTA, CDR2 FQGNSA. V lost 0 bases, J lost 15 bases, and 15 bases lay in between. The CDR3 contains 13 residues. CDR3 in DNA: TGTGCCAGCAGCTTAGCACCCCCCAGGGTGTGGTTCTTC. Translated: CASSLAPPRVWFF.

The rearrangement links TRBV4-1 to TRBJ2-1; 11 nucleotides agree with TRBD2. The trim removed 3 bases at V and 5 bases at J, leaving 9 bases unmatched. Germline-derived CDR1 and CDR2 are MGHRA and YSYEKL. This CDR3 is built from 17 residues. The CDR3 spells CASSQDRLAGLDNEQFF. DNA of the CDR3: TGCGCCAGCAGCCAGGATAGACTAGCGGGACTCGACAATGAGCAGTTCTTC.

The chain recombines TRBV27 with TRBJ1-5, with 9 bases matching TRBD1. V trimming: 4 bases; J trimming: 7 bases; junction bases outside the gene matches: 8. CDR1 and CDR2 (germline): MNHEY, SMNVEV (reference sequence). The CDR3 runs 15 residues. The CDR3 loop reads CASSSLGTGHQPQHF. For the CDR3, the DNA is TGTGCCAGCAGTTCGCTGGGGACAGGGCACCAGCCCCAGCATTTT.

DNA for the CDR3: TGTGCCAGCAGTTTCCACATCCCCTACGAGCAGTACTTC. Residues: CASSFHIPYEQYF. V usage is TRBV12-3 or TRBV12-4 and J usage is TRBJ2-7; no definite D call. With 3 bases removed from V and 2 bases from J, the gap between germline ends came to 8 bases. This CDR3 has 13 amino acids.

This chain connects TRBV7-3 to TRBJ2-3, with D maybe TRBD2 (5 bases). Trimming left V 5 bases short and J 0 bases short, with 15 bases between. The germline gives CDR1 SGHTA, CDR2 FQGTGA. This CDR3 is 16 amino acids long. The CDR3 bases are TGTGCCAGCAGCGACGTGGGCGGGCCTAGCACAGATACGCAGTATTTT. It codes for CASSDVGGPSTDTQYF.

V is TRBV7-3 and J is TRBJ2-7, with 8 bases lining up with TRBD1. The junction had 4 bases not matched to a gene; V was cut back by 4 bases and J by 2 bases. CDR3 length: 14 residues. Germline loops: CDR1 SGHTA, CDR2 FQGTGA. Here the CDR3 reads CASSSGTGPYEQYF. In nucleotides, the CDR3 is TGTGCCAGCAGCTCCGGGACAGGACCCTACGAGCAGTACTTC.

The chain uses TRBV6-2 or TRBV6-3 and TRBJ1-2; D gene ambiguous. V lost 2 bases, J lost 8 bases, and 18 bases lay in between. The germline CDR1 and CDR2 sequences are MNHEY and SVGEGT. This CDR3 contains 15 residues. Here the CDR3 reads CASSYGGPLRVGYTF. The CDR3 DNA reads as TGTGCCAGCAGTTACGGTGGGCCCCTGCGAGTCGGCTACACCTTC.

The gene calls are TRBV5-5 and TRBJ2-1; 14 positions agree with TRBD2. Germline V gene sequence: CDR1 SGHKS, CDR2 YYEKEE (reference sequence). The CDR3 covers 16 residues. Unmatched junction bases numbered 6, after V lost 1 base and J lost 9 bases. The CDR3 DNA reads TGTGCCAGCAGCTTGCACGGGACTAGCGGGAGTGGTGAGCAGTTCTTC. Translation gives CASSLHGTSGSGEQFF.

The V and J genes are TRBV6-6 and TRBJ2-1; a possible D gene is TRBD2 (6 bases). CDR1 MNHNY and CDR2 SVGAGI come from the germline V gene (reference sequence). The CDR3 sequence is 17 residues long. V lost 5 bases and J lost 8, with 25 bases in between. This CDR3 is CASSGSRDLTMGDEQFF. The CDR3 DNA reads TGTGCCAGCAGTGGATCCAGGGACTTGACCATGGGTGATGAGCAGTTCTTC.

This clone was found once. CDR3 protein: CASSQEPGLAGANGQFF. CDR3 bases: TGCGCCAGCAGCCAAGAGCCCGGACTAGCGGGAGCAAATGGTCAGTTCTTC. The chain carries TRBV4-3 and TRBJ2-1; 13 bases fit TRBD2. Looked up from germline, CDR1 is LGHNA and CDR2 is YSLEER. Trimming cost V 0 bases and J 13 bases; bases outside gene matches: 12. The CDR3 extends over 17 amino acids.

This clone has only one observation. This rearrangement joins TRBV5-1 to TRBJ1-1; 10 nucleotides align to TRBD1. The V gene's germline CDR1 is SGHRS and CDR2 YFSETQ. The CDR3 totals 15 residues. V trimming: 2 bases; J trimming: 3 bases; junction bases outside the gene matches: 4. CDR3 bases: TGCGCCAGCAGCTTAGCCGGGACAGGGGACACTGAAGCTTTCTTT. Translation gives CASSLAGTGDTEAFF.

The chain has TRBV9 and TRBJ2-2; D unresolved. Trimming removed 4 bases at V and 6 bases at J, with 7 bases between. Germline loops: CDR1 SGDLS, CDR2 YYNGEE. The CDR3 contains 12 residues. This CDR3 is CASSPIPGELFF. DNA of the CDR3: TGTGCCAGCAGCCCCATCCCCGGGGAGCTGTTTTTT.

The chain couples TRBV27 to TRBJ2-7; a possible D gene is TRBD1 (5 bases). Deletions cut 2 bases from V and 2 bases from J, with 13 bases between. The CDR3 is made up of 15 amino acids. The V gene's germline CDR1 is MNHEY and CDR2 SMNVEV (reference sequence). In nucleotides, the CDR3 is TGTGCCAGCAGTTTAGGGGCCCGGGTCACCTACGAGCAGTACTTC. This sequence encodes CASSLGARVTYEQYF.

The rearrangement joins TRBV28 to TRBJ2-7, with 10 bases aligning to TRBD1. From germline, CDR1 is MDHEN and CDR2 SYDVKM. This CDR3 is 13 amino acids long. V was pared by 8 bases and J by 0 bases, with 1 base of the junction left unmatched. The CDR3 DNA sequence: TGTGCCAGCGGACAGGGGGGCTCCTACGAGCAGTACTTC. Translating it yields CASGQGGSYEQYF.

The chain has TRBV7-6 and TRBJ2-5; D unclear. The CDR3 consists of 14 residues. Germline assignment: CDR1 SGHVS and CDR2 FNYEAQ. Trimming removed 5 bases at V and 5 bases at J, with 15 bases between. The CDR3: CASSKRIPGETQYF. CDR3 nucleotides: TGTGCCAGCAGCAAAAGAATTCCCGGGGAGACCCAGTACTTC.

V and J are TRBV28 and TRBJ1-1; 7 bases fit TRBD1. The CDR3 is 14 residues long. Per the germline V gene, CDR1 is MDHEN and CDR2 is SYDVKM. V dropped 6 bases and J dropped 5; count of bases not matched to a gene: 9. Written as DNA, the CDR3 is TGTGCCAGCAGATTGTTACAGGGGCAAACTGAAGCTTTCTTT. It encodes CASRLLQGQTEAFF.

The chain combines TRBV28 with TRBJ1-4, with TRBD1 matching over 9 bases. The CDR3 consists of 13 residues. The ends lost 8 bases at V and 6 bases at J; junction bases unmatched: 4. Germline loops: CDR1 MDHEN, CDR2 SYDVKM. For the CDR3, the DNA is TGTGCCAGCCGTCGACAGGGGGATGAAAAACTGTTTTTT. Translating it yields CASRRQGDEKLFF.

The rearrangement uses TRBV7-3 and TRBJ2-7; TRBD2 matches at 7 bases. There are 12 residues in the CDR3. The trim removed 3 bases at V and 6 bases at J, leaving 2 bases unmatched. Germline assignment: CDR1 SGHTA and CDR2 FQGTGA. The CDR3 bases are TGTGCCAGCAGCTTGGGGGAGGGCGAGCAGTACTTC. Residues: CASSLGEGEQYF.

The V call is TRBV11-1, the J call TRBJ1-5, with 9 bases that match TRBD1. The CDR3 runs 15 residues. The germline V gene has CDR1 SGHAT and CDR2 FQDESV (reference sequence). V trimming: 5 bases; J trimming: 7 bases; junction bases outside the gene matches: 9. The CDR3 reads CASSRNPGQGQPQHF. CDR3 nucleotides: TGTGCCAGCAGCCGCAATCCGGGACAGGGCCAGCCCCAGCATTTT.

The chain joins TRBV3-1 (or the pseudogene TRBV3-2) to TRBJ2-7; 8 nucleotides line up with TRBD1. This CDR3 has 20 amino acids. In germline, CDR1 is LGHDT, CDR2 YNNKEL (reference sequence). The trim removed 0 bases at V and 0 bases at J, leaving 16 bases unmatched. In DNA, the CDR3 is TGTGCCAGCAGCCAAGACCCAACACGACGGACAGGGAAGGGCTCCTACGAGCAGTACTTC. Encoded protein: CASSQDPTRRTGKGSYEQYF.

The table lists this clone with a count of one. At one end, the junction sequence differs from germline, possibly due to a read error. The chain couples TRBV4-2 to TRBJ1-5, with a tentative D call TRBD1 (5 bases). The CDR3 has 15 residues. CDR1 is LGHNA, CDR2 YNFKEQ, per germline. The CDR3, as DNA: TGTGCCAGCAGCCAACTTTCAGGGATAAATCCGCCCCAGCATTTT. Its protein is CASSQLSGINPPQHF.

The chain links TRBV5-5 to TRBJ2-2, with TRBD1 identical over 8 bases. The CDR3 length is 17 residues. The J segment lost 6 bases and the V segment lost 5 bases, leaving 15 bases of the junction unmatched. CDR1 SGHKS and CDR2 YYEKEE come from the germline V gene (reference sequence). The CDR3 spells CASRRFRRTGRAGELFF. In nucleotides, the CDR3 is TGTGCCAGCAGACGATTCCGGAGGACAGGGCGAGCCGGGGAGCTGTTTTTT.

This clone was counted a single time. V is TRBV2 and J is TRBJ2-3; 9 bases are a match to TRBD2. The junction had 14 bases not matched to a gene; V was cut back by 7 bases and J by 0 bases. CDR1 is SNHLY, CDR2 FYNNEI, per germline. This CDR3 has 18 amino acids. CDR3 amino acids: CASIPPRGRVTSTDTQYF. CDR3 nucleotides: TGTGCCAGCATTCCCCCCCGCGGGAGGGTTACTAGCACAGATACGCAGTATTTT.

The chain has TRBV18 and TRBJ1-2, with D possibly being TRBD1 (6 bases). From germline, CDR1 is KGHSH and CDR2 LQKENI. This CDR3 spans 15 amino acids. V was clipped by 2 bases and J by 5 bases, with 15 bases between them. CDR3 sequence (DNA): TGTGCCAGCTCACCAGCGAGGGGGTCGTCATATGGCTACACCTTC. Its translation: CASSPARGSSYGYTF.